These 26 T cell receptor beta chains originate from one sample sequenced in a study of blood T cells in healthy people across ages. A second PCR of 7 to 11 cycles used a sample-barcoded 5' primer and a J-beta primer mix. TCRdb re-called the 5' RACE reads through MiXCR, storing one row per CDR3 protein. The sample consists of about 970,000 distinct CDR3 sequences, roughly 51% of them appearing once. Sequencing was carried out using blood. The source of these receptors is a woman aged 55-70 years in good health.

The V call is TRBV15, the J call TRBJ2-3, with D perhaps matching TRBD1 or TRBD2 (5 bases each). Trimming took 1 base from V and 0 from J, leaving 11 bases between them. The CDR3 length is 16 residues. The germline CDR1 and CDR2 sequences are LNHNV and YYDKDF (reference sequence). The CDR3, as DNA: TGTGCCACCAGCAGAGTCGACCGGGACAGCACAGATACGCAGTATTTT. This sequence encodes CATSRVDRDSTDTQYF.

This clonotype was seen only a few times. CDR3 amino acids: CASSYSISGRLDEQFF. Written as DNA, the CDR3 is TGTGCCAGCAGTTACTCGATTAGCGGGAGGTTGGATGAGCAGTTCTTC. This chain joins TRBV6-2 or TRBV6-3 and TRBJ2-1, with TRBD2 matching 10 bases. Germline CDR1 and CDR2: MNHEY and SVGEGT. CDR3 length: 16 amino acids. V trimming: 0 bases; J trimming: 8 bases; junction bases outside the gene matches: 7.

The chain combines TRBV29-1 with TRBJ2-3; TRBD1 might be the D (6 bases). CDR3 length: 13 residues. CDR1 is SQVTM, CDR2 ANQGSEA, per germline. The germline V and J ends were trimmed by 4 bases and 8 bases, with 16 bases remaining between them. CDR3 bases: TGCAGCGTTGGGGACCAAGGGGGTGGTACGCAGTATTTT. As protein: CSVGDQGGGTQYF.

The gene calls are TRBV6-5 and TRBJ2-2; 7 positions agree with TRBD1. The germline V gene has CDR1 MNHEY and CDR2 SVGAGI. This CDR3 spans 15 amino acids. V shed 8 bases, J shed 3 bases, and the junction held 9 bases outside the gene matches. CDR3 region: CASGERGGYTGELFF. In nucleotides, the CDR3 is TGTGCCAGCGGCGAAAGAGGGGGCTACACCGGGGAGCTGTTTTTT.

The sample holds one count of this clonotype. This chain links TRBV21-1 with TRBJ2-5; the table's D call TRBD2 went unverified against the DNA. TRBV21-1 is a recognized pseudogene. The CDR3 is 18 residues long. Here the CDR3 reads CASSIPGLAGVREETQYF. CDR3 bases: TGTGCCAGCAGCATTCCGGGACTAGCGGGAGTGAGGGAAGAGACCCAGTACTTC.

This sequence joins TRBV30 and TRBJ1-6; TRBD1 is a possible D gene (5 bases). The V end lost 4 bases, the J end lost 7 bases, and 11 bases lay between the germline ends. The length of the CDR3 is 13 residues. CDR1 and CDR2 (germline): GTSNPN, SVGIG (reference sequence). CDR3: CAWTTTDNSPLHF. CDR3 bases: TGTGCCTGGACCACGACAGACAATTCACCCCTCCACTTT. Full variable domain (rest looked up from reference TRBV30 and TRBJ1-6): SQTIHQWPATLVQPVGSPLSLECTVEGTSNPNLYWYRQAAGRGLQLLFYSVGIGQISSEVPQNLSASRPQDRQFILSSKKLLLSDSGFYLCAWTTTDNSPLHFGNGTRLTVT.

This chain connects TRBV18 to TRBJ2-1, with 8 bases lining up with TRBD1. Germline V gene data show CDR1 as KGHSH and CDR2 as LQKENI. This CDR3 has 14 amino acids. V shed 6 bases, J shed 7 bases, and the junction held 8 bases outside the gene matches. The CDR3 is CASSPDRAWNEQFF. CDR3 coding DNA: TGTGCCAGCTCTCCGGACAGGGCTTGGAATGAGCAGTTCTTC. The whole variable domain, filled in from reference TRBV18 and TRBJ2-1, reads NAGVMQNPRHLVRRRGQEARLRCSPMKGHSHVYWYRQLPEEGLKFMVYLQKENIIDESGMPKERFSAEFPKEGPSILRIQQVVRGDSAAYFCASSPDRAWNEQFFGPGTRLTVL.

This clonotype was counted between two and nine times. This chain uses TRBV12-3 or TRBV12-4 with TRBJ2-7; D perhaps matches TRBD1 (5 bases). The CDR3 runs 16 residues. Deletions cut 0 bases from V and 3 bases from J, with 15 bases between. CDR3: CASSLARSGKHYEQYF. CDR3 coding DNA: TGTGCCAGCAGTTTAGCCCGATCAGGGAAGCACTACGAGCAGTACTTC.

The V call is TRBV24-1, the J call TRBJ2-5; D is possibly TRBD1 (6 bases). V shed 3 bases and J shed 5 bases, with 18 bases lying between them. Germline CDR1 and CDR2: KGHDR and SFDVKD. This CDR3 is built from 16 residues. CDR3 sequence reads: CATSDPEGVFVETQYF. The CDR3 DNA reads TGTGCCACCAGTGATCCAGAGGGGGTTTTTGTTGAGACCCAGTACTTC.

The chain joins TRBV10-3 to TRBJ2-1; D perhaps matches TRBD2 (7 bases). Per germline, CDR1 ENHRY and CDR2 SYGVKD. The CDR3 covers 13 residues. V lost 11 bases, J lost 8 bases, and 19 bases lay in between. The CDR3 loop is CAVKGGEGHEQFF. CDR3 coding DNA: TGTGCCGTCAAAGGGGGGGAGGGTCATGAGCAGTTCTTC.

V is TRBV12-3 or TRBV12-4 and J is TRBJ1-1, with TRBD1 as a possible D gene (6 bases). The V and J ends lost 2 bases and 5 bases respectively, with 9 bases between them. CDR3 length: 13 amino acids. In DNA, the CDR3 is TGTGCCAGCAGTTTAAGGGGGGCGACTGAAGCTTTCTTT. It is translated as CASSLRGATEAFF.

The chain links TRBV7-2 to TRBJ2-7; TRBD2 agrees at 9 bases. CDR1 is SGHTA, CDR2 FQGNSA, per germline. After removal of 5 bases from V and 2 bases from J, the junction contained 13 bases not matched to a gene. The CDR3 covers 17 residues. The CDR3 DNA sequence: TGTGCCAGCAGCCCCACGGGGGTAGCGGGAGATACCTACGAGCAGTACTTC. As protein: CASSPTGVAGDTYEQYF.

The genes are TRBV6-6 and TRBJ2-7; unclear D gene. Germline V gene data show CDR1 as MNHNY and CDR2 as SVGAGI (reference sequence). The V end was cut by 7 bases, the J end by 2 bases, with 18 bases between. This CDR3 spans 15 amino acids. The CDR3: CASTTGLRGTYEQYF. CDR3 in DNA: TGTGCCAGCACCACCGGGCTAAGAGGAACCTACGAGCAGTACTTC.

Of note for this clonotype: With a much larger clone just one base away, this may be a read error. The chain joins TRBV12-3 or TRBV12-4 to TRBJ2-1, with D possibly matching TRBD2 (6 bases). This CDR3 contains 14 residues. Trimming shortened V by 3 bases and J by 4 bases, and 10 bases separated the two germline ends. CDR3 sequence (DNA): TGTGCCAGCAGTTTCCGAGCGGGTTACAATGAGCAGTTCTTC. Translating it yields CASSFRAGYNEQFF.

This clonotype was seen a handful of times. This rearrangement joins TRBV7-2 to TRBJ2-1; 8 bases align to TRBD2. There are 16 residues in the CDR3. V was clipped by 3 bases and J by 3 bases; unmatched bases: 7. The germline V gene has CDR1 SGHTA and CDR2 FQGNSA. As DNA, the CDR3 is TGTGCCAGCAGCTTTACTAGCGGAATAAGCTACAATGAGCAGTTCTTC. It translates to CASSFTSGISYNEQFF.

V is TRBV20-1 and J is TRBJ2-3; D is unresolved. Trimming pared 3 bases from V and 9 bases from J, leaving 16 bases between. Germline values: CDR1 DFQATT, CDR2 SNEGSKA (reference sequence). The CDR3 spans 13 residues. The CDR3 bases are TGCAGTGCTAGTCCCCCGGGCCTAGAAACGCAGTATTTT. This gives the protein CSASPPGLETQYF.

This rearrangement joins TRBV6-2 or TRBV6-3 to TRBJ2-3, with TRBD2 identical over 11 bases. Germline CDR1 reads MNHEY; CDR2 reads SVGEGT. This CDR3 has 17 residues. The ends lost 5 bases at V and 5 bases at J; junction bases unmatched: 12. CDR3 residues: CASSTAATSGRRDTQYF. In DNA, the CDR3 is TGTGCCAGCAGTACCGCGGCCACTAGCGGGAGACGAGATACGCAGTATTTT.

J is TRBJ2-1 and V is TRBV5-1; possible D gene TRBD2, 6 bases. V lost 4 bases and J lost 8, with 16 bases in between. CDR1 and CDR2 (germline): SGHRS, YFSETQ. CDR3 length: 14 amino acids. The CDR3 region is CASSPRDLGDEQFF. The CDR3 nucleotides are TGCGCCAGCAGCCCGCGGGACCTCGGGGATGAGCAGTTCTTC.

A few counts support this clonotype. A much larger clonotype is one base distant, so this may be a read error. The chain carries TRBV4-1 and TRBJ2-5, with a weak D call TRBD2 (6 bases). CDR3 length: 17 amino acids. Trimming removed 0 bases from V and 1 base from J, with 15 bases in between. The germline CDR1 and CDR2 sequences are MGHRA and YSYEKL. CDR3 in amino acids: CASSQDPAGYGQETQYF. The CDR3 DNA reads as TGCGCCAGCAGCCAAGATCCGGCGGGATACGGCCAAGAGACCCAGTACTTC.

In DNA form, the CDR3 reads TGCAGTGCTAGAATGGGGGTGGGTACCTCCTACGAGCAGTACTTC. Translation: CSARMGVGTSYEQYF. The chain uses TRBV20-1 and TRBJ2-7; D tentatively fits TRBD1 or TRBD2 (5 bases each). Germline CDR1 DFQATT, CDR2 SNEGSKA (reference sequence). The CDR3 covers 15 residues. V lost 2 bases, J lost 0 bases, and 14 bases lay in between.

The chain is built from TRBV27 and TRBJ2-1; 13 bases line up with TRBD2. The germline CDR1 and CDR2 sequences are MNHEY and SMNVEV (reference sequence). This CDR3 region has 15 residues. Trimming cost V 7 bases and J 5 bases; bases outside gene matches: 5. The CDR3 DNA follows: TGTGCCAGCACAAGGACTAGCGGGAGCCACAATGAGCAGTTCTTC. Encoded protein: CASTRTSGSHNEQFF.

Only a few counts were recorded for this clonotype. The chain combines TRBV7-2 with TRBJ2-5; the D call may be TRBD1 or TRBD2 (5 bases each). The germline gives CDR1 SGHTA, CDR2 FQGNSA. V gave up 7 bases and J gave up 11 bases, with 26 bases separating them. CDR3 length: 15 residues. In nucleotides, the CDR3 is TGTGCCAGCAAACCCCCGGGACCCACGATTCCGGAGCAGTACTTC. Residues: CASKPPGPTIPEQYF.

This chain uses TRBV11-2 with TRBJ2-1, with D possibly TRBD1 on 8 matching bases. The CDR3 consists of 15 residues. The V end was cut by 3 bases, the J end by 5 bases, with 14 bases between. Germline loops: CDR1 SGHAT, CDR2 FQNNGV. CDR3 sequence (DNA): TGTGCCAGCAGCTTCAACAGGGGGGGAAACAATGAGCAGTTCTTC. Translated, it gives CASSFNRGGNNEQFF.

This clonotype has just a few counts. The chain is built from TRBV12-3 or TRBV12-4 and TRBJ2-5; 8 nucleotides align to TRBD1. The CDR3 covers 16 residues. The trim removed 4 bases at V and 5 bases at J, leaving 12 bases unmatched. CDR3 coding DNA: TGTGCCAGCAGTTACGGACAGGGTAACAGGAGGGAGACCCAGTACTTC. Encoded protein: CASSYGQGNRRETQYF.

In DNA, the CDR3 is TGTGCCAGCAGTACCGGGGGAGGGGACTATGGAGGCTACACCTTC. It yields the protein CASSTGGGDYGGYTF. The rearrangement links TRBV27 to TRBJ1-2, with a tentative D call TRBD1 (5 bases). Germline V lookup: CDR1 MNHEY, CDR2 SMNVEV (reference sequence). This CDR3 has 15 amino acids. V shed 5 bases and J shed 8 bases, with 21 bases lying between them.

This clonotype was picked up a small number of times. Its ends do not fully match the called genes, so a read error is possible. V and J are TRBV5-1 and TRBJ2-3; perhaps TRBD2 as D (6 bases). This CDR3 has 16 amino acids. Germline CDR1 is SGHRS and CDR2 is YFSETQ. The CDR3 sequence: CASRLGLTLSTDTQYF. DNA for the CDR3: TGCGCCAGCAGGTTGGGACTGACCCTTAGCACAGATACGCAGTATTTT.